These 12 T cell receptor beta chains came from one sample sequenced in a study of molecular identifiers for immune sequencing clone quantification. A single record per CDR3 protein comes from TCRdb applying MiXCR to the PCR reads. The sample has a few hundred thousand distinct CDR3 sequences; about 25% are singletons. Material for sequencing was naive CD8+ T cells from blood, with Jurkat cell RNA spiked in. Subset reported: FACS-sorted CD8+CD4-CCR7+CD45RA+ naive T cells. The origin of the receptors is a human donor in good health. Some libraries in this study had Jurkat cell RNA spiked in.

This clonotype appeared a few times. CDR3 in amino acids: CASSGPAGPHEQYF. The CDR3 region has the DNA TGTGCCAGCAGTGGTCCCGCGGGACCACACGAGCAGTACTTC. The chain employs TRBV7-9 and TRBJ2-7; D may be TRBD2 (6 bases). Trimming shortened V by 6 bases and J by 5 bases, and 17 bases separated the two germline ends. Germline lookup yields CDR1 SEHNR and CDR2 FQNEAQ (reference sequence). This CDR3 comprises 14 residues.

This clonotype was counted a few times. This chain uses TRBV6-5 with TRBJ2-7, with 9 bases identical to TRBD1. Germline V gene data show CDR1 as MNHEY and CDR2 as SVGAGI. CDR3 length: 14 amino acids. V dropped 6 bases and J dropped 6; count of bases not matched to a gene: 9. Here the CDR3 reads CASRPGQGWGEQYF. The CDR3 DNA reads TGTGCCAGCAGACCAGGACAGGGGTGGGGCGAGCAGTACTTC.

V usage is TRBV13 and J usage is TRBJ2-3, with 13 bases matching TRBD2. The CDR3 contains 21 residues. The V segment lost 2 bases and the J segment 0 bases; nucleotides outside the gene matches: 14. CDR1 is PRHDT, CDR2 FYEKMQ, per germline (reference sequence). This chain's CDR3 is CASSLRLAGGIAHSSTDTQYF. The CDR3 nucleotides read TGTGCCAGCAGCTTAAGACTAGCGGGGGGCATAGCACATTCTAGCACAGATACGCAGTATTTT.

Note on this clonotype: The CDR3 ends on some other residue instead of the conserved phenylalanine or tryptophan, so this is likely a read error. The gene calls are TRBV7-9 and TRBJ2-5; 10 bases fit TRBD2. CDR3 length equals 14 residues. V gave up 4 bases and J gave up 5 bases; unmatched junction bases: 4. Germline V gene lookup returns CDR1 SEHNR and CDR2 FQNEAQ (reference sequence). CDR3 sequence reads: CASSSGLAIETQYY. As DNA, the CDR3 is TGTGCCAGCAGCTCGGGACTAGCGATTGAGACCCAGTACTAC.

This rearrangement joins TRBV9 to TRBJ1-1; a possible D gene is TRBD1 (5 bases). This CDR3 region has 14 residues. Deletions cut 5 bases from V and 4 bases from J, with 15 bases between. The V gene's germline CDR1 is SGDLS and CDR2 YYNGEE. The CDR3 spells CASSDGGVGTEAFF. In DNA, the CDR3 is TGTGCCAGCAGTGATGGGGGGGTGGGCACTGAAGCTTTCTTT.

This clonotype was seen only a few times. The J gene is TRBJ2-3, the V gene TRBV10-3; 11 nucleotides agree with TRBD1. Germline V gene data show CDR1 as ENHRY and CDR2 as SYGVKD. V was pared by 6 bases and J by 5 bases, with 7 bases of the junction left unmatched. The CDR3 has 15 amino acids. The CDR3 nucleotides read TGTGCCATCAGCGGACAGGGGGCGTCCGGAGATACGCAGTATTTT. Protein product: CAISGQGASGDTQYF.

Remarks on this clonotype: With a much larger clone just one base away, this may be a read error. The rearrangement uses TRBV28 and TRBJ1-3; D is perhaps TRBD1 (6 bases). From germline, CDR1 is MDHEN and CDR2 SYDVKM. Trimming took 7 bases from V and 2 from J, leaving 21 bases between them. This CDR3 has 17 residues. The CDR3: CASTLTKQGNPGNTIYF. The CDR3 bases are TGTGCCAGCACCCTAACGAAACAGGGCAATCCTGGAAACACCATATATTTT.

CDR3 amino acids: CSARGGGRDYEQYF. CDR3 bases: TGCAGTGCTAGAGGGGGCGGGCGGGACTACGAGCAGTACTTC. The chain recombines TRBV20-1 with TRBJ2-7; tentatively, D is TRBD2 (6 bases). Germline lookup yields CDR1 DFQATT and CDR2 SNEGSKA (reference sequence). The CDR3 is made up of 14 amino acids. V gave up 1 base and J gave up 3 bases, with 13 bases separating them.

V gene TRBV12-3 or TRBV12-4 combines with J gene TRBJ1-5; a weak D match, TRBD1 (5 bases). CDR3 length: 12 amino acids. Trimming removed 8 bases at V and 5 bases at J, with 10 bases between. The CDR3 nucleotides are TGTGCCAGCGGGGGTTTCGATCAGCCCCAGCATTTT. Residues: CASGGFDQPQHF.

This clonotype occurred many times. The chain is built from TRBV27 and TRBJ1-1; D is possibly TRBD1 (5 bases). Germline CDR1 is MNHEY and CDR2 is SMNVEV (reference sequence). The CDR3 contains 13 residues. The V gene lost 4 bases and the J gene lost 3 bases, with 9 bases spanning the gap. The chain's CDR3 is CASSWGKDTEAFF. The CDR3 DNA is TGTGCCAGCAGTTGGGGGAAGGACACTGAAGCTTTCTTT.

This clonotype turned up a few times. This chain joins TRBV4-1 and TRBJ1-1; D remains ambiguous. Germline CDR1 and CDR2: MGHRA and YSYEKL. The CDR3 extends over 15 amino acids. Trimming took off 2 bases at V and 1 base at J, with 11 bases between the two ends. The CDR3 nucleotides read TGCGCCAGCAGCCAACCTACTGCACCGAACACTGAAGCTTTCTTT. This sequence encodes CASSQPTAPNTEAFF.

This clonotype was seen repeatedly, ten times or more. V gene TRBV5-6 combines with J gene TRBJ1-2, with TRBD1 as a possible D gene (5 bases). The CDR3 covers 14 residues. Germline V gene sequence: CDR1 SGHDT, CDR2 YYEEEE. V was trimmed by 2 bases and J by 3 bases, leaving 11 bases between them. Written as DNA, the CDR3 is TGTGCCAGCAGCTTAGGAGGGGCGGACTATGGCTACACCTTC. Amino acid sequence: CASSLGGADYGYTF.